This T cell receptor (beta chain) was documented in a study of OX40 agonist ivuxolimab in advanced cancers. Notes on the study in general: With doses of 0.1-3.0 mg/kg, partial responders showed among the lowest clonal expansion.

Here immunoSEQ multiplex PCR was the method, and the copy in TCRdb shows in-frame clones only, minus some. The table lists around 67,000 clones, approximately 80% of them singletons, with around 1.3% in the top ten. As regards this clone: Antigen specificity is unknown.

Autoimmune disease history or systemic immunosuppression was exclusionary. CDR1 is LGHNT, CDR2 FRNRAP, per germline. The V and J ends lost 5 bases and 1 base, in that order; junction bases with no gene match: 4. This CDR3 comprises 14 residues. The chain combines TRBV12-5 with TRBJ1-2, with TRBD1 matching 7 bases. The sequencing here drew on CD4+ or CD8+ T cells sorted from blood, taken in a trial of the OX40 agonist ivuxolimab. The clonotype was recovered from an adult with an advanced solid tumor such as melanoma, head and neck, liver or kidney cancer. This CDR3 is CASGPWTGNYGYTF. In DNA, the CDR3 is TGTGCTAGTGGTCCCTGGACAGGTAACTATGGCTACACCTTC.